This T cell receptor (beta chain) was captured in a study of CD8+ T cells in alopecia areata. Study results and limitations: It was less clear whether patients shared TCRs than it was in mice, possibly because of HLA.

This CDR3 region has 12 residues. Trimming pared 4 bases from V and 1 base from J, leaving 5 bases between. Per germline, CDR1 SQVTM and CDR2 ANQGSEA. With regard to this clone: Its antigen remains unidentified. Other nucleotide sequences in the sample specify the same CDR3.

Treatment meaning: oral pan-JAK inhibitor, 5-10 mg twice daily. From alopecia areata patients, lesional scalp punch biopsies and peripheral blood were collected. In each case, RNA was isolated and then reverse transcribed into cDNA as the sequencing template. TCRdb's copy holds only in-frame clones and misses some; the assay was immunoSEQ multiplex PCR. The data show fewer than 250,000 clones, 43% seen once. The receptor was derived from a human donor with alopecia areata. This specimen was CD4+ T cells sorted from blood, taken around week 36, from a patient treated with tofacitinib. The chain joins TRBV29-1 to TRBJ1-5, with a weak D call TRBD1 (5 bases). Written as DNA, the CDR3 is TGCAGCGTTGGGGACAGCAATCAGCCCCAGCATTTT. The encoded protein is CSVGDSNQPQHF.